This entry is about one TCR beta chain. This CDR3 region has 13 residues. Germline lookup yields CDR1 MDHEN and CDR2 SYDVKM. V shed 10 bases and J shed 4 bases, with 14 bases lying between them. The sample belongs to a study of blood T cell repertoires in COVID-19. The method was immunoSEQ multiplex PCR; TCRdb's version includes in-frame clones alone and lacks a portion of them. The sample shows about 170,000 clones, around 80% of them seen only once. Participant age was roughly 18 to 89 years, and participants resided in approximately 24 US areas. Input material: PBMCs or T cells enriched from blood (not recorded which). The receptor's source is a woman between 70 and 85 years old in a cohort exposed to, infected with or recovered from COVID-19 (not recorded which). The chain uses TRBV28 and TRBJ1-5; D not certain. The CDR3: CATRLAGNQPQHF. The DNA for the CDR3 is TGTGCCACCCGACTAGCGGGAAATCAGCCCCAGCATTTT.